This passage covers 27 T cell receptor beta chains from one sample sequenced in a study of cytomegalovirus exposure and HLA in healthy donors. PCR primers comprised 60 Vbeta and 13 Jbeta primers. Clones were read by immunoSEQ multiplex PCR, and TCRdb kept only the in-frame ones, dropping some. In the table there are 150,000 to 200,000 clones, approximately 80% of which are singletons. Source material: PBMCs. Receptor source: a woman younger than 35 in good health and CMV-seropositive.

The CDR3 loop reads CASSPTGAGGDTQYF. CDR3 sequence (DNA): TGTGCCAGCAGCCCGACGGGAGCGGGGGGAGATACGCAGTATTTT. V and J are TRBV4-2 and TRBJ2-3; 9 nucleotides line up with TRBD2. The CDR3 runs 15 residues. CDR1 and CDR2 (germline): LGHNA, YNFKEQ. V lost 4 bases to trimming and J lost 5 bases; unmatched junction nucleotides: 7.

This clone was seen a handful of times. This rearrangement joins TRBV4-1 to TRBJ1-2; 7 nucleotides agree with TRBD1. Germline CDR1 and CDR2: MGHRA and YSYEKL. This CDR3 region has 13 residues. Unmatched junction bases numbered 3, after V lost 6 bases and J lost 2 bases. CDR3 sequence: CASRKTGNYGYTF. In DNA, the CDR3 is TGCGCCAGCAGGAAGACAGGGAACTATGGCTACACCTTC.

The chain couples TRBV10-1 to TRBJ1-1; 7 bases map to TRBD1. The germline V gene has CDR1 WNHNN and CDR2 SYGVQD (reference sequence). With 6 bases clipped from V and 3 bases from J, the junction kept 7 bases outside the gene matches. This CDR3 region has 14 residues. CDR3 nucleotides: TGCGCCAGCAGCCGCGGAGGGACAGACACTGAAGCTTTCTTT. It yields the protein CASSRGGTDTEAFF.

The chain combines TRBV6-5 with TRBJ1-1, with 11 positions matching TRBD1. CDR1 MNHEY and CDR2 SVGAGI come from the germline V gene. This CDR3 has 15 amino acids. Germline trimming cut 0 bases from V and 7 bases from J; bases unmatched to any gene: 4. Written as DNA, the CDR3 is TGTGCCAGCAGTTACTCGTCGGGGACAGGGGGTGAAGCTTTCTTT. As protein: CASSYSSGTGGEAFF.

This chain connects TRBV27 to TRBJ1-5; 7 nucleotides line up with TRBD1. V was pared by 0 bases and J by 0 bases, with 5 bases of the junction left unmatched. CDR1 is MNHEY, CDR2 SMNVEV, per germline (reference sequence). This CDR3 is built from 17 residues. CDR3 amino acids: CASSLSIGTDSNQPQHF. As DNA, the CDR3 is TGTGCCAGCAGTTTATCGATTGGGACAGATAGCAATCAGCCCCAGCATTTT.

The chain is built from TRBV7-6 and TRBJ1-6; 10 bases are shared with TRBD1. Trimming at V came to 5 bases and at J to 4 bases, leaving 5 bases not matched to a gene. Germline assignment: CDR1 SGHVS and CDR2 FNYEAQ. The CDR3 is 16 amino acids. The chain's CDR3 is CASSPLGQGYNSPLHF. The CDR3 bases are TGTGCCAGCAGCCCCCTGGGACAGGGGTATAATTCACCCCTCCACTTT. Full variable domain (remainder filled in from reference TRBV7-6 and TRBJ1-6): GAGVSQSPRYKVTKRGQDVALRCDPISGHVSLYWYRQALGQGPEFLTYFNYEAQQDKSGLPNDRFSAERPEGSISTLTIQRTEQRDSAMYRCASSPLGQGYNSPLHFGNGTRLTVT.

The chain has TRBV2 and TRBJ1-5; no definite D call. Germline CDR1 is SNHLY and CDR2 is FYNNEI. V lost 2 bases and J lost 1, with 9 bases in between. The CDR3 length is 15 residues. CDR3 loop: CASSEYTRSNQPQHF. The CDR3, as DNA: TGTGCCAGCAGTGAATACACTAGGAGCAATCAGCCCCAGCATTTT. Full variable domain (remainder filled in from reference TRBV2 and TRBJ1-5): EPEVTQTPSHQVTQMGQEVILRCVPISNHLYFYWYRQILGQKVEFLVSFYNNEISEKSEIFDDQFSVERPDGSNFTLKIRSTKLEDSAMYFCASSEYTRSNQPQHFGDGTRLSIL.

The rearrangement uses TRBV5-4 and TRBJ2-1, with 7 bases matching TRBD2. This CDR3 region has 15 residues. Germline CDR1 and CDR2: SGHNT and YYREEE (reference sequence). Unmatched junction bases numbered 5, after V lost 1 base and J lost 4 bases. CDR3 nucleotide sequence: TGTGCCAGCAGCTTGTCCCGGGGAGGGTACAATGAGCAGTTCTTC. Translating gives CASSLSRGGYNEQFF.

The genes are TRBV29-1 and TRBJ1-2, with D tentatively TRBD1 (6 bases). CDR3 size: 14 residues. The germline V gene encodes CDR1 SQVTM and CDR2 ANQGSEA. V lost 4 bases and J 0 bases, leaving 12 bases between the germline ends. CDR3 sequence: CSVGGQPTNYGYTF. Here the CDR3 DNA reads TGCAGCGTTGGAGGACAGCCTACTAACTATGGCTACACCTTC.

The chain combines TRBV7-6 with TRBJ2-7; 7 bases are a match to TRBD1. Germline V gives CDR1 SGHVS, CDR2 FNYEAQ. V was pared by 4 bases and J by 4 bases, with 13 bases of the junction left unmatched. This CDR3 has 16 residues. CDR3 coding DNA: TGTGCCAGCAGCTCCTCCAAAGAGGGGGCGGCATACGAGCAGTACTTC. Protein: CASSSSKEGAAYEQYF.

The genes are TRBV19 and TRBJ1-6, with 8 bases identical to TRBD1. V was pared by 5 bases and J by 8 bases, with 8 bases of the junction left unmatched. Germline V gives CDR1 LNHDA, CDR2 SQIVND (reference sequence). The CDR3 has 15 residues. CDR3 region: CASSPLTGVDSPLHF. For the CDR3, the DNA is TGTGCCAGTAGTCCTCTGACAGGGGTCGATTCACCCCTCCACTTT.

This clone has just a few counts. The CDR3 region has the DNA TGTGCCAGCAGCTTTAGATCCAGCGGGGGTTACTCCTACGAGCAGTACTTC. This codes for CASSFRSSGGYSYEQYF. The J gene is TRBJ2-7, the V gene TRBV7-2; 8 bases fit TRBD2. J was trimmed by 0 bases and V by 3 bases; bases with no gene match: 10. From germline, CDR1 is SGHTA and CDR2 FQGNSA. The CDR3 is 17 amino acids.

This rearrangement joins TRBV10-3 to TRBJ1-2, with D uncertain. Germline values: CDR1 ENHRY, CDR2 SYGVKD. This CDR3 has 17 residues. V was cut by 0 bases and J by 8 bases, with 22 bases left in between. DNA of the CDR3: TGTGCCATCAGTGAGTCGAGACGGGGTTGGGAATCCAGAGGCTACACCTTC. Encoded protein: CAISESRRGWESRGYTF.

V usage is TRBV11-3 and J usage is TRBJ2-2, with 7 positions matching TRBD1. Trimming removed 5 bases from V and 6 bases from J; junction bases left unmatched: 9. The CDR3 sequence is 15 residues long. In germline, CDR1 is SGHNT, CDR2 YENEEA. The DNA of the CDR3 is TGTGCCAGCAGCCTTCGACAGGGAGATGCCGGGGAGCTGTTTTTT. It translates to CASSLRQGDAGELFF.

The CDR3 DNA reads TGTGCCAGCAGTGACTCTTTCCGGGGGAACTATGGCTACACCTTC. Translation: CASSDSFRGNYGYTF. The chain employs TRBV6-4 and TRBJ1-2; D perhaps matches TRBD1 (5 bases). Per germline, CDR1 MRHNA and CDR2 SNTAGT. This CDR3 contains 15 residues. Trimming left V 0 bases short and J 2 bases short, with 10 bases between.

The CDR3 here is CASSLAGVTGNTIYF. The CDR3 DNA is TGTGCCAGCAGCTTAGCAGGAGTAACTGGAAACACCATATATTTT. The chain links TRBV7-8 to TRBJ1-3, with unresolved D. The CDR3 is made up of 15 amino acids. Germline CDR1 reads SGHVS; CDR2 reads FQNEAQ. The V end was cut by 0 bases, the J end by 2 bases, with 8 bases between.

This clone has just one count. The V gene is TRBV7-6, the J gene TRBJ2-1, with 10 positions matching TRBD1. Looked up from germline, CDR1 is SGHVS and CDR2 is FNYEAQ. The CDR3 consists of 14 residues. With 1 base clipped from V and 9 bases from J, the junction kept 3 bases outside the gene matches. CDR3 coding DNA: TGTGCCAGCAGCTTAGGACAGGGGGCGAGTGAGCAGTTCTTC. This codes for CASSLGQGASEQFF.

The rearrangement joins TRBV9 to TRBJ1-2, with 8 bases identical to TRBD1. Germline V gene data show CDR1 as SGDLS and CDR2 as YYNGEE. V shed 4 bases and J 4 bases; nucleotides not matched to a gene: 6. This CDR3 contains 14 residues. CDR3 in DNA: TGTGCCAGCAGCCAAACAACAGGGGGCTATGGCTACACCTTC. Its protein is CASSQTTGGYGYTF.

The chain links TRBV5-1 to TRBJ1-5; maybe TRBD1 (5 bases). The germline V gene encodes CDR1 SGHRS and CDR2 YFSETQ. The CDR3 contains 14 residues. Trimming removed 0 bases at V and 1 base at J, with 5 bases between. In DNA form, the CDR3 reads TGCGCCAGCAGCTTGGGGACAAGCAATCAGCCCCAGCATTTT. Its translation is CASSLGTSNQPQHF.

This chain connects TRBV7-9 to TRBJ1-2; D gene ambiguous. With 4 bases removed from V and 8 bases from J, the gap between germline ends came to 20 bases. This CDR3 region has 15 residues. The germline CDR1 and CDR2 sequences are SEHNR and FQNEAQ (reference sequence). The CDR3 bases are TGTGCCAGCAGCTCAATCCCAAAACGGGTAGGCGGCTACACCTTC. This translates into CASSSIPKRVGGYTF.

The CDR3 DNA sequence: TGTGCCAGCAGCAAAGTGATTACGCACAGGGAACCCCAGGATAATTCACCCCTCCACTTT. This encodes CASSKVITHREPQDNSPLHF. The J gene is TRBJ1-6, the V gene TRBV21-1; the table's D gene call, TRBD1, was not cross checked with the DNA. TRBV21-1 is shown as a pseudogene. The CDR3 contains 20 residues.

The CDR3 DNA reads TGTGCCACCAGCAGAGGACTAGCGGGGGGGCTGGACGACGAGCAGTACTTC. Translating gives CATSRGLAGGLDDEQYF. The rearrangement links TRBV15 to TRBJ2-7; TRBD2 matches at 14 bases. The CDR3 contains 17 residues. Germline CDR1 LNHNV, CDR2 YYDKDF (reference sequence). J gave up 5 bases and V 1 base, and 7 bases lay outside the gene matches.

The chain carries TRBV7-8 and TRBJ1-5, with D perhaps TRBD1 (5 bases). This CDR3 region has 15 residues. In germline, CDR1 is SGHVS, CDR2 FQNEAQ. The V gene lost 1 base and the J gene lost 0 bases, with 7 bases spanning the gap. CDR3 nucleotide sequence: TGTGCCAGCAGCTTAGGGGGCCCTAGCAATCAGCCCCAGCATTTT. Translation: CASSLGGPSNQPQHF.

J is TRBJ2-6 and V is TRBV2; D is ambiguous. Trimming shortened V by 4 bases and J by 0 bases, and 10 bases separated the two germline ends. Germline loops: CDR1 SNHLY, CDR2 FYNNEI. The CDR3 covers 16 residues. CDR3 nucleotides: TGTGCCAGCAGTGGAGAATTACCCTCTGGGGCCAACGTCCTGACTTTC. Translation: CASSGELPSGANVLTF.

V is TRBV29-1 and J is TRBJ2-7; 7 bases map to TRBD1. Unmatched junction bases numbered 10, after V lost 4 bases and J lost 7 bases. The CDR3 extends over 13 amino acids. The germline CDR1 and CDR2 sequences are SQVTM and ANQGSEA. Here the CDR3 reads CSVVGTVRGEQYF. The CDR3 coding sequence is TGCAGCGTTGTCGGGACAGTGAGAGGGGAGCAGTACTTC.

The V call is TRBV19, the J call TRBJ2-6; D perhaps matches TRBD2 (6 bases). The CDR3 consists of 19 residues. V shed 11 bases and J shed 11 bases, with 37 bases lying between them. The germline CDR1 and CDR2 sequences are LNHDA and SQIVND (reference sequence). In DNA, the CDR3 is TGTGCCGTTGGAGGGAAAATAGCTGGGGCCAACGTCCCGCCCCACGTCCTGACTTTC. This encodes CAVGGKIAGANVPPHVLTF. Combining the CDR3 with reference TRBV19 and TRBJ2-6 gives the whole variable domain DGGITQSPKYLFRKEGQNVTLSCEQNLNHDAMYWYRQDPGQGLRLIYYSQIVNDFQKGDIAEGYSVSREKKESFPLTVTSAQKNPTAFYLCAVGGKIAGANVPPHVLTFGAGSRLTVL.

This sequence joins TRBV6-1 and TRBJ1-5, with D possibly TRBD1 on 6 matching bases. This CDR3 is 13 amino acids long. Trimming pared 5 bases from V and 4 bases from J, leaving 9 bases between. Germline CDR1 and CDR2: MNHNS and SASEGT. In nucleotides, the CDR3 is TGTGCCAGCAGTCTGACAGGTAATCAGCCCCAGCATTTT. This sequence encodes CASSLTGNQPQHF.